These T cell receptor beta chains were read from a single sample in a study of blood T cell repertoires in COVID-19. Sequenced by immunoSEQ multiplex PCR; TCRdb stores in-frame clones only, minus some. The sample holds about 120,000 clones, 75% to 90% seen once. Input material: peripheral blood. These receptor sequences come from a man aged 25-45 years with acute or convalescent COVID-19. Each CDR3 is given with its conserved first and last residue. Fields, in order: D gene, J gene, clone size, V gene, CDR3 DNA, CDR3 protein. The D gene is left open where the match is weak. Clone size is shown for a subset of rows, as once, few, many or a class of expanded clone.

>NA|TRBJ1-2|NA|TRBV5-6
TGTGCCAGCAGCTTGGCCACACGGGATGGCTACACCTTC
CASSLATRDGYTF
>TRBD1|TRBJ1-3|NA|TRBV6-5
TGTGCCAGCAGTCTCCGGGACAGCTCTGGAAACACCATATATTTT
CASSLRDSSGNTIYF
>TRBD1|TRBJ1-5|NA|TRBV7-2
TGTGCCAGCAGCGACAGGGGGCGCGGGGGCAATCAGCCCCAGCATTTT
CASSDRGRGGNQPQHF
>TRBD2|TRBJ2-5|NA|TRBV5-1
TGCGCCAGCAGCCCCCCGGGGGCGGGAGGAAGGGAGACCCAGTACTTC
CASSPPGAGGRETQYF
>TRBD1|TRBJ1-1|NA|TRBV6-5
TGTGCCAGCAGTCGTACAGGGGGCACTGAAGCTTTCTTT
CASSRTGGTEAFF
>NA|TRBJ2-5|NA|TRBV6-5
TGTGCCAGCATCCCCTGGGCAGACCAAGAGACCCAGTACTTC
CASIPWADQETQYF
>NA|TRBJ1-5|many|TRBV19
TGTGCCAGTAGTATTATCGAGGGCTTGAGCAATCAGCCCCAGCATTTT
CASSIIEGLSNQPQHF
>NA|TRBJ1-1|many|TRBV6-5
TGTGCCAGCTCTAGTATGAACACTGAAGCTTTCTTT
CASSSMNTEAFF
>NA|TRBJ1-2|NA|TRBV5-1
TGCGCCAGCAGCCTGACAGGAATCCCAACCGAGAACTATGGCTACACCTTC
CASSLTGIPTENYGYTF
>NA|TRBJ2-5|NA|TRBV6-5
TGTGCCAGCAGTAAGGAACAGGTGACCCAAGAGACCCAGTACTTC
CASSKEQVTQETQYF
>TRBD2|TRBJ2-3|NA|TRBV7-8
TGTGCCAGCAGCTCGGGAGGGCCGTTAGATACGCAGTATTTT
CASSSGGPLDTQYF
>NA|TRBJ1-1|NA|TRBV6-5
TGTGCCAGCAGTTACGTTGGGGGAGGGACTGAAGCTTTCTTT
CASSYVGGGTEAFF
>TRBD1|TRBJ2-7|NA|TRBV2
TGTGCCAGCAGTGAATCCGGGACAGGGGGCTTATACGAGCAGTACTTC
CASSESGTGGLYEQYF
>NA|TRBJ2-1|NA|TRBV10-3
TGTGCCATCAGTCCGGGAAATGAGCAGTTCTTC
CAISPGNEQFF
>NA|TRBJ2-2|NA|TRBV7-2
TGTGCCAGCAGCTCTCTTCGTTTCGGGGAGCTGTTTTTT
CASSSLRFGELFF
>TRBD2|TRBJ2-1|NA|TRBV4-1
TGCGCCAGCAGCCAGCGGCCGGGGGGCAATGAGCAGTTCTTC
CASSQRPGGNEQFF
>NA|TRBJ2-4|NA|TRBV21-1
TGTGCCAGCAAGCGGGAGAGGACCAAAAACATTCAGTACTTC
CASKRERTKNIQYF
>NA|TRBJ1-5|few|TRBV6-1
TGTGCCAGCAGTGAACAGGGAAATTCCGATCGGTCCCAGCATTTT
CASSEQGNSDRSQHF
>NA|TRBJ1-5|NA|TRBV9
TGTGCCAGCAGCGTAGGAGTACGTCAGGGATGGGGTTCCAACAATCAGCCCCAGCATTTT
CASSVGVRQGWGSNNQPQHF
>TRBD2|TRBJ2-1|NA|TRBV5-1
TGCGCCAGCAGCTTCCGACTAGCGGGAGCGGGTGAGCAGTTCTTC
CASSFRLAGAGEQFF
>NA|TRBJ1-1|NA|TRBV5-1
TGCGCCAGCAGCTTCACGGGAAAATCGAACACTGAAGCTTTCTTT
CASSFTGKSNTEAFF